The rows below give T cell receptor beta chains drawn from one sample of a study of shared clonotypes between healthy human individuals. Repertoires were generated with immunoSEQ multiplex PCR, while TCRdb's copy carries only in-frame clones and drops some. This sample has millions of clones, with 85% to 95% found just once. The sequenced sample was naive CD4+ T cells sorted from blood. The receptors derive from a man between 18 and 29 years old in good health. Each CDR3 is given with its conserved first and last residue. D genes are given only for firm matches. Only part of the rows carry a size: once, few, many, or a class if the clone is expanded.

j_gene: TRBJ2-3
abundance: .
v_gene: TRBV2
d_gene: .
len: 15
CDR3aa: CASRLRDTSTDTQYF
CDR3nt: TGTGCCAGCAGACTCCGGGACACGAGCACAGATACGCAGTATTTT

j_gene: TRBJ1-4
abundance: .
v_gene: TRBV7-2
d_gene: .
len: 14
CDR3aa: CASSYPGKSEKLFF
CDR3nt: TGTGCCAGCAGCTACCCGGGGAAGTCGGAAAAACTGTTTTTT

j_gene: TRBJ1-5
abundance: .
v_gene: TRBV12-5
d_gene: .
len: 14
CDR3aa: CASGSERSNQPQHF
CDR3nt: TGTGCTAGTGGTTCCGAGCGGTCCAATCAGCCCCAGCATTTT

j_gene: TRBJ1-1
abundance: .
v_gene: TRBV5-1
d_gene: TRBD1
len: 18
CDR3aa: CASSLTKGTGPLGTEAFF
CDR3nt: TGCGCCAGCAGCTTGACGAAGGGGACAGGGCCGTTGGGGACTGAAGCTTTCTTT

j_gene: TRBJ1-1
abundance: .
v_gene: TRBV28
d_gene: .
len: 14
CDR3aa: CASSLQGSGTEAFF
CDR3nt: TGTGCCAGCAGTCTTCAGGGTTCTGGGACTGAAGCTTTCTTT

j_gene: TRBJ1-2
abundance: .
v_gene: TRBV6-1
d_gene: TRBD1
len: 14
CDR3aa: CASLFTGGNYGYTF
CDR3nt: TGTGCCAGCCTTTTTACAGGGGGTAACTATGGCTACACCTTC

j_gene: TRBJ2-7
abundance: .
v_gene: TRBV30
d_gene: .
len: 11
CDR3aa: CACAGRDEQYF
CDR3nt: TGTGCCTGTGCAGGGCGGGACGAGCAGTACTTC

j_gene: TRBJ2-2
abundance: .
v_gene: TRBV5-1
d_gene: TRBD1
len: 17
CDR3aa: CASSFVPGTGMTGELFF
CDR3nt: TGCGCCAGCAGCTTTGTCCCCGGGACAGGGATGACCGGGGAGCTGTTTTTT

j_gene: TRBJ1-1
abundance: .
v_gene: TRBV25-1
d_gene: TRBD1
len: 15
CDR3aa: CASSEQGAVGTEAFF
CDR3nt: TGTGCCAGCAGTGAACAGGGGGCTGTGGGCACTGAAGCTTTCTTT

j_gene: TRBJ2-7
abundance: .
v_gene: TRBV9
d_gene: TRBD1
len: 15
CDR3aa: CASSGGTGPLYEQYF
CDR3nt: TGTGCCAGCAGCGGGGGGACAGGGCCGTTGTACGAGCAGTACTTC

j_gene: TRBJ2-7
abundance: .
v_gene: TRBV5-4
d_gene: .
len: 11
CDR3aa: CASSSPYEQYF
CDR3nt: TGTGCCAGCAGCTCTCCGTACGAGCAGTACTTC

j_gene: TRBJ2-5
abundance: .
v_gene: TRBV5-4
d_gene: .
len: 15
CDR3aa: CASSSVGDKQETQYF
CDR3nt: TGTGCCAGCAGCTCCGTGGGGGACAAACAAGAGACCCAGTACTTC

j_gene: TRBJ2-1
abundance: .
v_gene: TRBV28
d_gene: TRBD2
len: 18
CDR3aa: CASSFGSLAGLSYNEQFF
CDR3nt: TGTGCCAGCAGTTTTGGTTCTCTAGCGGGGCTCTCCTACAATGAGCAGTTCTTC

j_gene: TRBJ2-3
abundance: .
v_gene: TRBV6-4
d_gene: .
len: 14
CDR3aa: CARMDRPSTDTQYF
CDR3nt: TGTGCCAGAATGGACAGACCTAGCACAGATACGCAGTATTTT

j_gene: TRBJ2-2
abundance: .
v_gene: TRBV7-2
d_gene: TRBD2
len: 15
CDR3aa: CASSTTSGYTGELFF
CDR3nt: TGTGCCAGCAGCACTACTAGCGGCTACACCGGGGAGCTGTTTTTT

j_gene: TRBJ1-2
abundance: .
v_gene: TRBV5-1
d_gene: .
len: 13
CDR3aa: CASSNREAYGYTF
CDR3nt: TGCGCCAGCAGCAACAGGGAGGCCTATGGCTACACCTTC

j_gene: TRBJ2-1
abundance: .
v_gene: TRBV4-1
d_gene: TRBD2
len: 16
CDR3aa: CASSPVSGSSYNEQFF
CDR3nt: TGCGCCAGCAGCCCCGTTAGCGGGTCCTCCTACAATGAGCAGTTCTTC

j_gene: TRBJ2-1
abundance: .
v_gene: TRBV15
d_gene: .
len: 13
CDR3aa: CATSRVSYNEQFF
CDR3nt: TGTGCCACCAGCAGAGTCTCCTACAATGAGCAGTTCTTC

j_gene: TRBJ2-1
abundance: .
v_gene: TRBV9
d_gene: .
len: 15
CDR3aa: CASTLGSGDYNEQFF
CDR3nt: TGTGCCAGCACCCTAGGTAGCGGAGACTACAATGAGCAGTTCTTC

j_gene: TRBJ1-5
abundance: .
v_gene: TRBV30
d_gene: .
len: 13
CDR3aa: CAWSIGRHQPQHF
CDR3nt: TGTGCCTGGAGTATAGGCCGTCATCAGCCCCAGCATTTT

j_gene: TRBJ2-5
abundance: few
v_gene: TRBV7-9
d_gene: .
len: 11
CDR3aa: CASSAGETQYF
CDR3nt: TGTGCCAGCAGCGCGGGAGAGACCCAGTACTTC

j_gene: TRBJ1-6
abundance: .
v_gene: TRBV10-3
d_gene: .
len: 14
CDR3aa: CAISSELQGSPLHF
CDR3nt: TGTGCCATCAGTTCTGAACTACAGGGATCACCCCTCCACTTT

j_gene: TRBJ2-1
abundance: .
v_gene: TRBV10-2
d_gene: TRBD2
len: 11
CDR3aa: CASTRLAQVFF
CDR3nt: TGCGCCAGCACTCGACTAGCTCAAGTGTTCTTC

j_gene: TRBJ1-4
abundance: .
v_gene: TRBV29-1
d_gene: .
len: 15
CDR3aa: CSVGPLQATNEKLFF
CDR3nt: TGCAGCGTTGGCCCCTTACAAGCAACTAATGAAAAACTGTTTTTT

j_gene: TRBJ2-7
abundance: .
v_gene: TRBV2
d_gene: TRBD2
len: 13
CDR3aa: CVQQAGGGYEQYF
CDR3nt: TGTGTTCAGCAGGCGGGAGGGGGATACGAGCAGTACTTC

j_gene: TRBJ1-1
abundance: .
v_gene: TRBV11-2
d_gene: TRBD1
len: 16
CDR3aa: CASSHPPGQGVAEAFF
CDR3nt: TGTGCCAGCAGCCACCCCCCGGGACAGGGTGTAGCTGAAGCTTTCTTT

j_gene: TRBJ2-3
abundance: .
v_gene: TRBV9
d_gene: TRBD2
len: 14
CDR3aa: CASSPGLAEDTQYF
CDR3nt: TGTGCCAGCAGCCCGGGACTAGCGGAAGATACGCAGTATTTT

j_gene: TRBJ2-3
abundance: .
v_gene: TRBV30
d_gene: .
len: 13
CDR3aa: CAWSPDQGDTQYF
CDR3nt: TGTGCCTGGAGTCCGGACCAGGGGGATACGCAGTATTTT

j_gene: TRBJ2-4
abundance: .
v_gene: TRBV5-1
d_gene: TRBD2
len: 15
CDR3aa: CASRPSSGGANIQYF
CDR3nt: TGCGCCAGCAGACCCAGTAGCGGGGGGGCAAACATTCAGTACTTC

j_gene: TRBJ1-3
abundance: .
v_gene: TRBV7-3
d_gene: .
len: 16
CDR3aa: CASSLSGQATGNTIYF
CDR3nt: TGTGCCAGCAGCTTATCCGGCCAAGCAACAGGAAACACCATATATTTT

j_gene: TRBJ2-7
abundance: .
v_gene: TRBV19
d_gene: TRBD2
len: 19
CDR3aa: CASSIRQGALLAGAAEQYF
CDR3nt: TGTGCCAGTAGTATTCGGCAGGGGGCCCTTCTAGCGGGAGCCGCCGAGCAGTACTTC

j_gene: TRBJ2-1
abundance: .
v_gene: TRBV5-1
d_gene: .
len: 11
CDR3aa: CASQRTNEQFF
CDR3nt: TGCGCCAGCCAGCGAACCAATGAGCAGTTCTTC

j_gene: TRBJ2-1
abundance: once
v_gene: TRBV7-9
d_gene: .
len: 11
CDR3aa: CASSDWEEQFF
CDR3nt: TGTGCCAGCAGCGATTGGGAGGAGCAGTTCTTC

j_gene: TRBJ2-7
abundance: .
v_gene: TRBV18
d_gene: .
len: 15
CDR3aa: CASSPPNGGGHEQYF
CDR3nt: TGTGCCAGCTCACCACCGAACGGAGGAGGGCACGAGCAGTACTTC

j_gene: TRBJ2-5
abundance: .
v_gene: TRBV4-1
d_gene: .
len: 13
CDR3aa: CASSPGATETQYF
CDR3nt: TGCGCCAGCAGCCCCGGGGCGACGGAGACCCAGTACTTC

j_gene: TRBJ2-7
abundance: .
v_gene: TRBV6-6
d_gene: TRBD1
len: 11
CDR3aa: CATGTGYEQYF
CDR3nt: TGTGCCACCGGGACAGGCTACGAGCAGTACTTC

j_gene: TRBJ2-7
abundance: .
v_gene: TRBV6-5
d_gene: .
len: 14
CDR3aa: CASSYSGQVGEQYF
CDR3nt: TGTGCCAGCAGTTACTCCGGGCAGGTTGGCGAGCAGTACTTC

j_gene: TRBJ2-5
abundance: .
v_gene: TRBV7-2
d_gene: TRBD2
len: 15
CDR3aa: CASSLASGSLGAQYF
CDR3nt: TGTGCCAGCAGCTTAGCTAGCGGGAGCCTAGGGGCCCAGTACTTC

j_gene: TRBJ1-2
abundance: .
v_gene: TRBV7-2
d_gene: .
len: 15
CDR3aa: CASSLAGTGVYGYTF
CDR3nt: TGTGCCAGCAGCTTAGCAGGCACAGGCGTTTACGGCTACACCTTC

j_gene: TRBJ2-5
abundance: .
v_gene: TRBV4-3
d_gene: TRBD1
len: 15
CDR3aa: CASSQETGRLETQYF
CDR3nt: TGCGCCAGCAGCCAAGAGACAGGGCGGCTCGAGACCCAGTACTTC

j_gene: TRBJ2-7
abundance: .
v_gene: TRBV7-2
d_gene: .
len: 15
CDR3aa: CASSLWGGSSYEQYF
CDR3nt: TGTGCCAGCAGCTTATGGGGCGGAAGCTCCTACGAGCAGTACTTC

j_gene: TRBJ1-5
abundance: .
v_gene: TRBV5-3
d_gene: .
len: 13
CDR3aa: CARSAGPAGPQHF
CDR3nt: TGTGCCAGAAGCGCGGGCCCGGCCGGACCCCAGCATTTT

j_gene: TRBJ1-2
abundance: .
v_gene: TRBV5-1
d_gene: .
len: 14
CDR3aa: CASSEDPPGYGYTF
CDR3nt: TGCGCCAGCAGCGAAGACCCGCCGGGCTATGGCTACACCTTC

j_gene: TRBJ1-1
abundance: .
v_gene: TRBV10-3
d_gene: TRBD1
len: 15
CDR3aa: CATIRGGGANTEAFF
CDR3nt: TGTGCCACCATTAGAGGAGGGGGCGCAAACACTGAAGCTTTCTTT

j_gene: TRBJ1-2
abundance: .
v_gene: TRBV6-4
d_gene: TRBD1
len: 13
CDR3aa: CASSRTGGLGYTF
CDR3nt: TGTGCCAGCAGTAGGACAGGGGGCCTTGGCTACACCTTC

j_gene: TRBJ2-2
abundance: .
v_gene: TRBV5-1
d_gene: .
len: 12
CDR3aa: CASSSLKGELFF
CDR3nt: TGCGCCAGCAGCTCCCTAAAGGGGGAGCTGTTTTTT

j_gene: TRBJ1-1
abundance: .
v_gene: TRBV27
d_gene: .
len: 13
CDR3aa: CASSLQGNAEAFF
CDR3nt: TGTGCCAGCAGTTTACAGGGGAACGCTGAAGCTTTCTTT

j_gene: TRBJ1-5
abundance: .
v_gene: TRBV6-1
d_gene: .
len: 15
CDR3aa: CASLGAAYSNQPQHF
CDR3nt: TGTGCCAGTTTGGGGGCGGCCTATAGCAATCAGCCCCAGCATTTT

j_gene: TRBJ1-4
abundance: .
v_gene: TRBV2
d_gene: TRBD1
len: 16
CDR3aa: CAIRTGLYATNEKLFF
CDR3nt: TGTGCCATACGGACAGGACTCTATGCAACTAATGAAAAACTGTTTTTT

j_gene: TRBJ2-5
abundance: .
v_gene: TRBV5-1
d_gene: .
len: 14
CDR3aa: CASGLALTQETQYF
CDR3nt: TGCGCCAGCGGATTAGCACTGACTCAAGAGACCCAGTACTTC